This T cell receptor beta chain came from a study of cytomegalovirus exposure and HLA in healthy donors. Background on the study: The use of the same platform for the approximately 130 validation repertoires and the roughly 730 first-cohort repertoires was reported by a later analysis.

CDR1 SGHTA and CDR2 FQGTGA come from the germline V gene. The CDR3 covers 15 residues. V lost 1 base to trimming and J lost 1 base; unmatched junction nucleotides: 3. About this clone itself: What it recognizes is unknown.

Whole-study findings and limits: A few CMV-associated chains proved CMV antigen-specific in vitro. According to the study, roughly 180 TCR beta chains were cytomegalovirus-associated.

Generated by immunoSEQ multiplex PCR, the TCRdb table keeps only in-frame clones and is missing some. The sample has 130,000 to 150,000 clones, roughly four fifths seen once. The sequenced sample was PBMCs. The V call is TRBV7-3, the J call TRBJ2-5; 7 nucleotides align to TRBD1. The clonotype was recovered from a woman in her thirties in good health and CMV-seronegative. The CDR3 bases are TGTGCCAGCAGCTTAAGGGGACAGCTCCAAGAGACCCAGTACTTC. The encoded protein is CASSLRGQLQETQYF.